Listed below are T cell receptor beta chains from one sample, sequenced in a study of OX40 agonist ivuxolimab in advanced cancers. Measured with immunoSEQ multiplex PCR; TCRdb has only the in-frame clones, and not every one. In the table there are 45,000 to 50,000 clones, 80% to 95% of which are singletons. The sequenced sample was CD4+ or CD8+ T cells sorted from blood, obtained in a trial of the OX40 agonist ivuxolimab. These receptors all stem from an adult with an advanced solid tumor such as melanoma, head and neck, liver or kidney cancer. CDR3s include the opening cysteine and the closing phenylalanine or tryptophan. The D gene is left open where the match is weak. Clone size is stated in some rows and not others, as once, few, many or a class when expanded.

NA	TRBJ2-5	TRBV6-9	TRBD2	TGTGCCAGCAGTGAACTAGCGGGGGGGCAAGAGACCCAGTACTTC	CASSELAGGQETQYF
NA	TRBJ2-7	TRBV29-1	TRBD2	TGCAGCGTTGAAAGCGGGGGCAGCTACGAGCAGTACTTC	CSVESGGSYEQYF
NA	TRBJ1-1	TRBV11-2	TRBD1	TGTGCCAGCAGCTTGCCCGGGACAGGGGAAACGACTGAAGCTTTCTTT	CASSLPGTGETTEAFF
NA	TRBJ2-2	TRBV29-1	NA	TGCAGCGCTGACATCGGGCCGAACACCGGGGAGCTGTTTTTT	CSADIGPNTGELFF
medium-sized	TRBJ2-6	TRBV6-1	NA	TGTGCCAGCAGTGAAGGGGACTCTGGGGCCAACGTCCTGACTTTC	CASSEGDSGANVLTF
NA	TRBJ1-4	TRBV5-8	NA	TGTGCCAGCATCCGAACAGGGCGGGATGAAAAACTGTTTTTT	CASIRTGRDEKLFF
NA	TRBJ2-1	TRBV29-1	NA	TGCAGCGTTGAATCCACAGGGAGCTCCTACAATGAGCAGTTCTTC	CSVESTGSSYNEQFF
NA	TRBJ1-2	TRBV5-1	TRBD1	TGCGCCAGCAGCGAGCCGGGACAGGGTTCCTATGGCTACACCTTC	CASSEPGQGSYGYTF
NA	TRBJ1-2	TRBV7-9	NA	TGTGCCAGCAGCTTAACTGAAGGTCCTCCAGGCTACACCTTC	CASSLTEGPPGYTF
NA	TRBJ2-3	TRBV29-1	NA	TGCAGCGTGGGGGCAGGGCCAGATACGCAGTATTTT	CSVGAGPDTQYF
NA	TRBJ2-5	TRBV30	TRBD2	TGTGCCTCCACGGGACTAGCGGGGGAGACCCAGTACTTC	CASTGLAGETQYF
NA	TRBJ2-7	TRBV27	NA	TGTGCCAGCTTCGCGAACGCCCCCGGGACTGGATGGGTGGAGCAGTACTTC	CASFANAPGTGWVEQYF
NA	TRBJ1-1	TRBV5-5	NA	TGTGCCAGCAGCTTGGTGGTAACGAACACTGAAGCTTTCTTT	CASSLVVTNTEAFF
NA	TRBJ2-5	TRBV27	TRBD1	TGTGCCAGCAGTTTCGGACAGGGGCGACAAGAGACCCAGTACTTC	CASSFGQGRQETQYF
NA	TRBJ2-5	TRBV6-5	TRBD1	TGTGCCAGCAGTTACTCGACGACAGGGGGAGAGGAGACCCAGTACTTC	CASSYSTTGGEETQYF
NA	TRBJ1-4	TRBV7-9	TRBD1	TGTGCCAGCAGCTTGACCTCCGGGACAGGGTTTGAAAAACTGTTTTTT	CASSLTSGTGFEKLFF
NA	TRBJ2-7	TRBV11-3	TRBD1	TGTGCCAGCGGCGAGGGACAGGGCTACGAGCAGTACTTC	CASGEGQGYEQYF
NA	TRBJ2-3	TRBV7-9	TRBD1	TGTGCCAGCAGCACCGGACAGGGGACCTTAAGAAATACGCAGTATTTT	CASSTGQGTLRNTQYF
NA	TRBJ2-1	TRBV11-2	NA	TGTGCCACCAAGGGGGTAATCCCCTACAATGAGCAGTTCTTC	CATKGVIPYNEQFF
NA	TRBJ2-7	TRBV6-1	TRBD1	TGTGCCAGCAGTGTCGGACAGGGGATGGTCCTCTACGAGCAGTACTTC	CASSVGQGMVLYEQYF
NA	TRBJ1-5	TRBV27	NA	TGTGCCAGCAGGCCTCAGGGGAGAAGCAATCAGCCCCAGCATTTT	CASRPQGRSNQPQHF
medium-sized	TRBJ1-5	TRBV6-1	NA	TGTGCCAGCAGTTGGACGGAGGGGAGCAATCAGCCCCAGCATTTT	CASSWTEGSNQPQHF
NA	TRBJ1-2	TRBV4-1	TRBD1	TGCGCCAGCAGCCAAGGGACAGGAATAAACTATGGCTACACCTTC	CASSQGTGINYGYTF